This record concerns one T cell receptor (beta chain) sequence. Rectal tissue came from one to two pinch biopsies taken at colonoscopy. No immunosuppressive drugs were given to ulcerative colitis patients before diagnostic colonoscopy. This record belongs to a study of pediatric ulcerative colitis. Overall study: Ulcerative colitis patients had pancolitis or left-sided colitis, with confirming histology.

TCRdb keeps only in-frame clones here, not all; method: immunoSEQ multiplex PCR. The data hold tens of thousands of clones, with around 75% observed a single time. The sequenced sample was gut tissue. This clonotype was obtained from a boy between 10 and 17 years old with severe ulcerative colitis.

For the CDR3, the DNA is TGTGCCAGCAGTACCCCTGGGGGTGGCGGGACCCAGTACTTC. It is translated as CASSTPGGGGTQYF. The V call is TRBV6-5, the J call TRBJ2-5; D possibly uses TRBD1 or TRBD2 (5 bases each). The ends were cut back, 5 bases at V and 7 bases at J, with 17 bases in the middle. Germline V lookup: CDR1 MNHEY, CDR2 SVGAGI. This CDR3 has 14 amino acids.